This T cell receptor beta chain emerged from a study of blood T cells in healthy people across ages. Looking at the study overall: In model experiments, template switching was able to capture about one barcoded beta molecule for every two T cells that were present. The study's findings and limits: More naive CD4+ cells and higher diversity marked long-lived donors relative to aged donors.

This clonotype was counted a few times. Its cognate antigen is unknown. A J-beta primer mix and a sample-barcoded 5' primer were used in a second PCR of roughly 7 to 12 cycles. TCRdb analysed the 5' RACE reads with MiXCR anew, one entry per CDR3 protein. The profile covers over 950,000 distinct CDR3 sequences, with 35% to 40% appearing a single time and about 12% taken by the ten largest. Drawn from each donor were 9 to 10 milliliters of peripheral blood. With each sample, at least 5 micrograms of total RNA were extracted. The CDR3 spans 16 residues. V lost 3 bases, J lost 4 bases, and 10 bases stayed unmatched.

The J gene is TRBJ2-3, the V gene TRBV12-3 or TRBV12-4, with 7 bases matching TRBD2. The TCR originated in a man younger than 35 in good health. Material: blood. The DNA for the CDR3 is TGTGCCAGCAGTTTCGGGGAAGGAACTAGCGCAGATACGCAGTATTTT. Translation gives CASSFGEGTSADTQYF.